A single sample gave rise to the 19 T cell receptor beta chains below, sequenced in a study of radiation and T cells in renal cell carcinoma. Time point defined: blood 4 weeks post-SBRT, at nephrectomy. The treatment is: 15 Gy SBRT to primary tumor, nephrectomy 4 weeks later. Sequencing was performed with immunoSEQ multiplex PCR; in TCRdb, only in-frame clones are kept and a portion is missing. The sample carries 40,000 to 50,000 clones, roughly 82% recorded once. The sequencing here drew on blood, taken from a patient whose treatment included radiotherapy and nephrectomy. All receptors derive from an older woman with renal cell carcinoma.

This chain uses TRBV13 with TRBJ1-3; TRBD1 is a possible D gene (5 bases). Trimming took 5 bases from V and 2 from J, leaving 10 bases between them. The length of the CDR3 is 14 residues. Germline lookup yields CDR1 PRHDT and CDR2 FYEKMQ (reference sequence). As DNA, the CDR3 is TGTGCCAGCAGCGCGAGGGGAGCTGGAAACACCATATATTTT. It specifies CASSARGAGNTIYF. The full variable domain, with the rest looked up from reference TRBV13 and TRBJ1-3, is AAGVIQSPRHLIKEKRETATLKCYPIPRHDTVYWYQQGPGQDPQFLISFYEKMQSDKGSIPDRFSAQQFSDYHSELNMSSLELGDSALYFCASSARGAGNTIYFGEGSWLTVV.

DNA of the CDR3: TGTGCCAGCAGCTTAGGTCAGCCTAATGAAAAACTGTTTTTT. It specifies CASSLGQPNEKLFF. This chain connects TRBV7-9 to TRBJ1-4; D remains ambiguous. From germline, CDR1 is SEHNR and CDR2 FQNEAQ (reference sequence). CDR3 length equals 14 residues. V was cut by 1 base and J by 3 bases, with 6 bases left in between.

V gene TRBV19 combines with J gene TRBJ1-2, with 11 positions matching TRBD1. Germline values: CDR1 LNHDA, CDR2 SQIVND (reference sequence). CDR3 length: 14 amino acids. The V and J ends lost 7 bases and 3 bases, in that order; junction bases with no gene match: 4. CDR3 region: CASTRTGGDYGYTF. Written as DNA, the CDR3 is TGTGCCAGTACCCGGACAGGGGGCGACTATGGCTACACCTTC.

This chain connects TRBV5-1 to TRBJ1-3, with D possibly matching TRBD1 (5 bases). The CDR3 has 19 amino acids. Trimming took 3 bases from V and 4 from J, leaving 26 bases between them. The germline CDR1 and CDR2 sequences are SGHRS and YFSETQ. CDR3 loop: CASSWGGGHPELSGNTIYF. CDR3 DNA sequence: TGCGCCAGCAGCTGGGGAGGCGGACATCCGGAGCTCTCGGGAAACACCATATATTTT.

The chain combines TRBV5-1 with TRBJ2-3, with D possibly TRBD1 on 6 matching bases. V gave up 4 bases and J gave up 4 bases, with 16 bases separating them. The germline V gene has CDR1 SGHRS and CDR2 YFSETQ. CDR3 size: 15 residues. The CDR3 protein is CASSPTGLRPDTQYF. The CDR3 nucleotides are TGCGCCAGCAGCCCGACAGGTCTAAGGCCAGATACGCAGTATTTT.

The table lists this clone with a few counts. The gene calls are TRBV25-1 and TRBJ1-1; unclear D gene. The germline V and J ends were trimmed by 1 base and 7 bases, with 16 bases remaining between them. The CDR3 totals 15 residues. CDR1 and CDR2 (germline): MGHDK, SYGVNS. The CDR3 bases are TGTGCCAGCAGTGAATCCAACAGCCCGGAGTTTGAAGCTTTCTTT. Amino acid sequence: CASSESNSPEFEAFF.

This clone has just one count. The chain links TRBV18 to TRBJ1-1; D remains ambiguous. The CDR3 runs to 18 residues. V was shortened by 1 base and J by 1 base, with 19 bases between the two germline ends. The germline V gene has CDR1 KGHSH and CDR2 LQKENI. CDR3 in DNA: TGTGCCAGCTCACCACAACTGGGGAGAGGGCCTAGGAACACTGAAGCTTTCTTT. Amino acids: CASSPQLGRGPRNTEAFF. The whole variable domain, filled in from reference TRBV18 and TRBJ1-1, reads NAGVMQNPRHLVRRRGQEARLRCSPMKGHSHVYWYRQLPEEGLKFMVYLQKENIIDESGMPKERFSAEFPKEGPSILRIQQVVRGDSAAYFCASSPQLGRGPRNTEAFFGQGTRLTVV.

The rearrangement links TRBV14 to TRBJ2-7; 8 bases line up with TRBD2. This CDR3 has 16 amino acids. Germline V gene sequence: CDR1 SGHDN, CDR2 FVKESK. The V and J ends lost 1 base and 2 bases, in that order; junction bases with no gene match: 7. The CDR3 sequence: CASSQGYLAGAYEQYF. DNA for the CDR3: TGTGCCAGCAGCCAAGGTTACCTAGCGGGCGCCTACGAGCAGTACTTC.

The rearrangement links TRBV4-1 to TRBJ2-1, with D hard to call. The CDR3 extends over 12 amino acids. CDR1 MGHRA and CDR2 YSYEKL come from the germline V gene. Trimming left V 4 bases short and J 6 bases short, with 7 bases between. This CDR3 is CASSPLGNEQFF. In nucleotides, the CDR3 is TGCGCCAGCAGCCCATTGGGCAATGAGCAGTTCTTC.

This chain joins TRBV6-5 and TRBJ2-5; possibly TRBD1 for D (6 bases). The better agreement between TRBJ2-7 and the DNA end casts doubt on the J call. The CDR3 has 14 amino acids. The germline V gene encodes CDR1 MNHEY and CDR2 SVGAGI. The CDR3 nucleotides are TGTGCCAGCAGTCCTCAGGACAGCTCCTACGAGCAGTACTTC. Protein product: CASSPQDSSYEQYF.

This clone was recorded a few times. The J gene is TRBJ1-1, the V gene TRBV5-1; possible D gene TRBD1, 6 bases. Germline V gene data show CDR1 as SGHRS and CDR2 as YFSETQ. This CDR3 has 13 residues. V lost 3 bases and J 2 bases, leaving 8 bases between the germline ends. CDR3 nucleotides: TGCGCCAGCAGCTGGACAGAAAACACTGAAGCTTTCTTT. This codes for CASSWTENTEAFF.

The chain combines TRBV28 with TRBJ2-7; the D is unclear. Germline-derived CDR1 and CDR2 are MDHEN and SYDVKM. This CDR3 contains 11 residues. V dropped 3 bases and J dropped 4 bases, with 4 bases sitting between them. The CDR3 DNA follows: TGTGCCAGCAGTTTGGGTTACGAGCAGTACTTC. This encodes CASSLGYEQYF. Complete variable domain (other parts from reference TRBV28 and TRBJ2-7): DVKVTQSSRYLVKRTGEKVFLECVQDMDHENMFWYRQDPGLGLRLIYFSYDVKMKEKGDIPEGYSVSREKKERFSLILESASTNQTSMYLCASSLGYEQYFGPGTRLTVT.

This sequence joins TRBV5-4 and TRBJ2-7; maybe TRBD2 (7 bases). The CDR3 totals 16 residues. The germline gives CDR1 SGHNT, CDR2 YYREEE (reference sequence). Trimming removed 5 bases at V and 2 bases at J, with 20 bases between. The CDR3 reads CASRRGGASGTYEQYF. The CDR3, as DNA: TGTGCCAGCAGAAGGGGGGGAGCTAGCGGCACCTACGAGCAGTACTTC.

The gene calls are TRBV7-9 and TRBJ2-1; weak D call: TRBD2 (6 bases). The CDR3 consists of 15 residues. Germline CDR1 SEHNR, CDR2 FQNEAQ (reference sequence). Trimming took off 2 bases at V and 3 bases at J, with 11 bases between the two ends. The CDR3 protein is CASSLLADFYNEQFF. CDR3 nucleotide sequence: TGTGCCAGCAGCTTATTAGCGGACTTCTACAATGAGCAGTTCTTC.

This clone showed up just once. The chain has TRBV5-1 and TRBJ1-2, with D tentatively TRBD1 (5 bases). V lost 1 base and J lost 7, with 11 bases in between. This CDR3 has 13 amino acids. CDR1 and CDR2 (germline): SGHRS, YFSETQ. The CDR3 DNA reads as TGCGCCAGCAGCTTGTCACAGGATGGTGGCTACACCTTC. Its translation is CASSLSQDGGYTF. Supplemented by reference TRBV5-1 and TRBJ1-2, the full variable domain reads KAGVTQTPRYLIKTRGQQVTLSCSPISGHRSVSWYQQTPGQGLQFLFEYFSETQRNKGNFPGRFSGRQFSNSRSEMNVSTLELGDSALYLCASSLSQDGGYTFGSGTRLTVV.

The genes are TRBV29-1 and TRBJ1-4; TRBD1 aligns across 7 bases. V was pared by 6 bases and J by 7 bases, with 11 bases of the junction left unmatched. This CDR3 region has 14 residues. CDR1 is SQVTM, CDR2 ANQGSEA, per germline. This chain's CDR3 is CSVSSTGKAEKLFF. The CDR3 DNA follows: TGCAGCGTATCCTCGACAGGGAAAGCTGAAAAACTGTTTTTT.

The chain joins TRBV7-9 to TRBJ2-1, with D possibly matching TRBD2 (7 bases). This CDR3 contains 14 residues. Between the trimmed V and J ends, which lost 3 bases and 5 bases, there was a span of 11 bases. Germline-derived CDR1 and CDR2 are SEHNR and FQNEAQ (reference sequence). The CDR3 sequence: CASSLGGPDNEQFF. CDR3 bases: TGTGCCAGCAGCTTGGGGGGGCCGGACAATGAGCAGTTCTTC.

The chain links TRBV9 to TRBJ2-1, with 9 positions matching TRBD2. CDR1 is SGDLS, CDR2 YYNGEE, per germline. CDR3 length: 15 amino acids. Trimming cost V 0 bases and J 9 bases; bases outside gene matches: 7. This CDR3 is CASSVEPSGNSEQFF. In DNA, the CDR3 is TGTGCCAGCAGCGTAGAGCCTAGCGGGAATTCTGAGCAGTTCTTC. The full variable domain, completed using reference TRBV9 and TRBJ2-1, is DSGVTQTPKHLITATGQRVTLRCSPRSGDLSVYWYQQSLDQGLQFLIQYYNGEERAKGNILERFSAQQFPDLHSELNLSSLELGDSALYFCASSVEPSGNSEQFFGPGTRLTVL.

Comments on this clone: A read error may produce the germline difference seen at one junction end. Other nucleotide sequences in the sample specify the same CDR3. This chain connects TRBV6-4 to TRBJ1-1, with D unclear. Germline CDR1 is MRHNA and CDR2 is SNTAGT. The CDR3 covers 12 residues. The CDR3 nucleotides are TGTGCCAGCAGTGTACTTGGGCCTGAAGCCTTCTTT. Protein: CASSVLGPEAFF.